What follows is one T cell receptor (beta chain) and its context. What it binds is not known. The data are from a study of T cell responses to AZD1222 COVID-19 vaccine. Overall study results and limits: Researchers took repertoire samples only after the peak T cell response had come. Across spike, vaccine-associated CD4 TCRs were found, dominant at 160-218 and 743-854. Only five or six individuals given AZD1222 were seropositive at baseline.

Profiled with immunoSEQ multiplex PCR; TCRdb holds only in-frame clones, not every one. The sample has 150,000 or so clones; roughly 90% are singletons. V lost 0 bases, J lost 2 bases, and 9 bases lay in between. Germline loops: CDR1 SGDLS, CDR2 YYNGEE. This CDR3 has 15 residues. Here the sequenced sample was peripheral blood, taken on day 0 of AZD1222 vaccination. The chain joins TRBV9 to TRBJ1-5; D unclear. This clonotype was sampled from an adult in good health. The CDR3 is CASSVAGFGNQPQHF. In nucleotides, the CDR3 is TGTGCCAGCAGCGTAGCGGGGTTTGGCAATCAGCCCCAGCATTTT.